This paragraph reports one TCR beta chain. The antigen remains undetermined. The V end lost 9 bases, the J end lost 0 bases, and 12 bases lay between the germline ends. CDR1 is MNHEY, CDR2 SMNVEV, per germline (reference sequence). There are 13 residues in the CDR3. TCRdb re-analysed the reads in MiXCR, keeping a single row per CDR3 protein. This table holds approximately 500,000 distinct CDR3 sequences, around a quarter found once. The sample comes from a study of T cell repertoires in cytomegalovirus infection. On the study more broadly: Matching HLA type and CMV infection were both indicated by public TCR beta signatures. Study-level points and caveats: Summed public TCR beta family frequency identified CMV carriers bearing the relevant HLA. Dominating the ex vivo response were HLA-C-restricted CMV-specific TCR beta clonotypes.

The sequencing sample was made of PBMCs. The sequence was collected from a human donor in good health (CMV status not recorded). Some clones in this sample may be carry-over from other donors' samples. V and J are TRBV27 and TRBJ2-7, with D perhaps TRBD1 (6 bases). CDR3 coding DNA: TGTGCCAGGACGACAGGCAGCTCCTACGAGCAGTACTTC. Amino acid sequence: CARTTGSSYEQYF.